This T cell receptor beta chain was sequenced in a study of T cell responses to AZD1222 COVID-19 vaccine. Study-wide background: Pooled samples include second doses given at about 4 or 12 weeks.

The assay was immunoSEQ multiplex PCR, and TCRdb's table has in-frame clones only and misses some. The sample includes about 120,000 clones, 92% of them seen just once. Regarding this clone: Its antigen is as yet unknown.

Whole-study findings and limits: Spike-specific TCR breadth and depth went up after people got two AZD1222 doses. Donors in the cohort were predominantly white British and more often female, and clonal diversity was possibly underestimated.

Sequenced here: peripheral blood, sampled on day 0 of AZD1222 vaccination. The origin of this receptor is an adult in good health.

The CDR3 sequence is CASSVTGGGNQPQHF. The CDR3 DNA sequence: TGTGCCAGCAGCGTTACAGGGGGAGGCAATCAGCCCCAGCATTTT. This chain links TRBV9 with TRBJ1-5, with 8 positions matching TRBD1. This CDR3 comprises 15 residues. With 2 bases clipped from V and 2 bases from J, the junction kept 3 bases outside the gene matches. Germline V CDR1 and CDR2: SGDLS, YYNGEE.